This paragraph covers one T cell receptor beta chain sequence. The same CDR3 also results from other DNA sequences found in this sample. V dropped 0 bases and J dropped 5 bases, with 8 bases sitting between them. The germline V gene encodes CDR1 SGHRS and CDR2 YFSETQ. The CDR3 covers 13 residues. This entry belongs to a study of blood T cell repertoires in COVID-19. At the level of the study: Material from acute and convalescent COVID-19 was sourced from the United States, Italy and Spain.

Cohort 3 donors were reported recovered after two negative PCRs, clearance, or symptom resolution. Original analysis: From reference gene primer amplification, estimates of nucleated cell counts were derived. The repertoire was sequenced with immunoSEQ multiplex PCR; TCRdb's copy has only in-frame clones and lacks some. D and trimming come from the DNA, and the V and J calls and clone size come from that table. In the table there are approximately 300,000 clones, approximately 90% of which are singletons. The sequence came from a woman aged 25 to 39 who had recovered from COVID-19. The chain joins TRBV5-1 to TRBJ1-1, with D possibly TRBD1 on 5 matching bases. Specimen: PBMCs or T cells enriched from blood (not recorded which). CDR3 residues: CASSLAGYTEAFF. CDR3 nucleotides: TGCGCCAGCAGCTTGGCAGGGTATACTGAAGCTTTCTTT.